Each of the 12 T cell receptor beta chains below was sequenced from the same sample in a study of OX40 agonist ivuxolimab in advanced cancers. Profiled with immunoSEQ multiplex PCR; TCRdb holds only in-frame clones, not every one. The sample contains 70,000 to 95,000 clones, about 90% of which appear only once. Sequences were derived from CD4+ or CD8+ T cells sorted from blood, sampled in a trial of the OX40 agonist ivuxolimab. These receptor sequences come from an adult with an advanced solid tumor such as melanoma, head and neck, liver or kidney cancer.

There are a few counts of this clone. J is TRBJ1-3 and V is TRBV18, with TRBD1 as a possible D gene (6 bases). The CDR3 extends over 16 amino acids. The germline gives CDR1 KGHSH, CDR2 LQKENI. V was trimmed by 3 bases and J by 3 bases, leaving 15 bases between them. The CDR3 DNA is TGTGCCAGCTCACCCCAAACTGGGGGCTATGGAAACACCATATATTTT. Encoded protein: CASSPQTGGYGNTIYF. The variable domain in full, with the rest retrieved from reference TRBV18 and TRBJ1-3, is NAGVMQNPRHLVRRRGQEARLRCSPMKGHSHVYWYRQLPEEGLKFMVYLQKENIIDESGMPKERFSAEFPKEGPSILRIQQVVRGDSAAYFCASSPQTGGYGNTIYFGEGSWLTVV.

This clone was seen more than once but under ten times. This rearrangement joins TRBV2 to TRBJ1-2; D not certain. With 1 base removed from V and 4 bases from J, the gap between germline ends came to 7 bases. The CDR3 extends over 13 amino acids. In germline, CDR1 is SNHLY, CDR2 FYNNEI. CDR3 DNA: TGTGCCAGCAGTGAAGGGCAGAGCTATGGCTACACCTTC. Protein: CASSEGQSYGYTF.

CDR3 coding DNA: TGTGCCAGTAGTACCCTAGCGGGAGCTTACGAGCAGTACTTC. Translation gives CASSTLAGAYEQYF. This chain links TRBV19 with TRBJ2-7; TRBD2 matches 10 bases. The length of the CDR3 is 14 residues. V lost 4 bases and J lost 4; bases outside the gene matches: 4. From germline, CDR1 is LNHDA and CDR2 SQIVND (reference sequence).

The CDR3 DNA reads TGTGCCAGCAGTTTAGACAGGGGGAGAAATCAGCCCCAGCATTTT. Its translation is CASSLDRGRNQPQHF. The chain recombines TRBV6-5 with TRBJ1-5; 9 positions match TRBD1. V trimming: 4 bases; J trimming: 4 bases; junction bases outside the gene matches: 5. The CDR3 totals 15 residues. The germline V gene has CDR1 MNHEY and CDR2 SVGAGI.

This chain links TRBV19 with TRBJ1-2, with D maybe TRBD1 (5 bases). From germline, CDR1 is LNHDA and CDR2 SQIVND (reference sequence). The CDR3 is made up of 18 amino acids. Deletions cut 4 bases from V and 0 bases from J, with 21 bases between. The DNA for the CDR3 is TGTGCCAGTAGTAAGGGGTCGGTGGGCCCTTACTCTAACTATGGCTACACCTTC. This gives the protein CASSKGSVGPYSNYGYTF.

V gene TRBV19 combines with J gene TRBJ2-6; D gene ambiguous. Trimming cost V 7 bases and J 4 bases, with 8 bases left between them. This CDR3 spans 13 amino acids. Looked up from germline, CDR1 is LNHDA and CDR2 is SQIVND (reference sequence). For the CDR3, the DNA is TGTGCCAGTACCTCTCAAGGGGCCAACGTCCTGACTTTC. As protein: CASTSQGANVLTF.

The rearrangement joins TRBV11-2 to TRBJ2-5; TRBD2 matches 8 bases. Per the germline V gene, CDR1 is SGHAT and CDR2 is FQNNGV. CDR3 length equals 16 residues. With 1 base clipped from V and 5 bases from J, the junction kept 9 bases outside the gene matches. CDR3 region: CASSLVSGGPGETQYF. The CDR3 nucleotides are TGTGCCAGCAGCTTAGTATCGGGAGGGCCAGGGGAGACCCAGTACTTC.

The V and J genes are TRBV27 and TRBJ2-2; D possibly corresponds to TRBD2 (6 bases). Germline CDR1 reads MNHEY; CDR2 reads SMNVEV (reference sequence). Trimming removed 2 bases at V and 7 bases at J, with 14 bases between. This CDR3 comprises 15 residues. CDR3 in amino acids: CASSLIGGGFGELFF. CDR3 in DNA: TGTGCCAGCAGTTTAATCGGAGGAGGGTTCGGGGAGCTGTTTTTT.

CDR3 sequence: CASSKTRTSRGVDEQYF. The CDR3 DNA sequence: TGTGCCAGCAGTAAAACACGGACTAGCAGGGGAGTAGACGAGCAGTACTTC. This chain uses TRBV27 with TRBJ2-7; 8 bases agree with TRBD2. Looked up from germline, CDR1 is MNHEY and CDR2 is SMNVEV (reference sequence). With V trimmed by 5 bases and J by 5 bases, 17 bases remained unmatched. The CDR3 has 17 amino acids.

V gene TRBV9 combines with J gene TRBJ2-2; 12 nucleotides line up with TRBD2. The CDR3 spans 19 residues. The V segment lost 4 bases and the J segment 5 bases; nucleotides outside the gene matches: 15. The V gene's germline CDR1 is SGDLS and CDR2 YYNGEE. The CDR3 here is CASSLGILAGGPDTGELFF. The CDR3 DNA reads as TGTGCCAGCAGCTTAGGAATTCTAGCGGGAGGGCCGGATACCGGGGAGCTGTTTTTT. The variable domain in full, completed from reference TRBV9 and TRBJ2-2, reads DSGVTQTPKHLITATGQRVTLRCSPRSGDLSVYWYQQSLDQGLQFLIQYYNGEERAKGNILERFSAQQFPDLHSELNLSSLELGDSALYFCASSLGILAGGPDTGELFFGEGSRLTVL.

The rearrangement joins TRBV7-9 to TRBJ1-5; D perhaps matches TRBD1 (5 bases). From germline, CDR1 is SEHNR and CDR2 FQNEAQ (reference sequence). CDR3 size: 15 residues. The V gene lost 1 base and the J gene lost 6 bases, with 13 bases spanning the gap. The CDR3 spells CASSLDLGEGQPQHF. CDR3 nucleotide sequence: TGTGCCAGCAGCTTAGACTTAGGGGAAGGTCAGCCCCAGCATTTT.

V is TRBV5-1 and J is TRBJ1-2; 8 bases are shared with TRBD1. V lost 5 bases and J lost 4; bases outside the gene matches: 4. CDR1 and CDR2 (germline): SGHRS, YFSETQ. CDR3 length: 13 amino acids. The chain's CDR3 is CASRPDRGYGYTF. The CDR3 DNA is TGCGCCAGCAGACCCGACAGGGGCTATGGCTACACCTTC.